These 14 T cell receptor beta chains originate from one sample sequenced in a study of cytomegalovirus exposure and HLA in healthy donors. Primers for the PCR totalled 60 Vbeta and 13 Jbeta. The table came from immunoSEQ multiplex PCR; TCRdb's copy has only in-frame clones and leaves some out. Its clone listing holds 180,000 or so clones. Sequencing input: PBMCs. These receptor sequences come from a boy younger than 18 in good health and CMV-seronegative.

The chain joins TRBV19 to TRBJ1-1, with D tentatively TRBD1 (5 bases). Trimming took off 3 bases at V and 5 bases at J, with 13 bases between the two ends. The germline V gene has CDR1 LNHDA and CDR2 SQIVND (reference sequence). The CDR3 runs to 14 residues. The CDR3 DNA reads TGTGCCAGTAGTATGGGCCAGGGAGGGACTGAAGCTTTCTTT. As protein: CASSMGQGGTEAFF. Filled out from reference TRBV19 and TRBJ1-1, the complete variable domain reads DGGITQSPKYLFRKEGQNVTLSCEQNLNHDAMYWYRQDPGQGLRLIYYSQIVNDFQKGDIAEGYSVSREKKESFPLTVTSAQKNPTAFYLCASSMGQGGTEAFFGQGTRLTVV.

This chain's CDR3 is CASSLIQGAAGELFF. CDR3 bases: TGTGCCAGCAGCTTAATCCAGGGGGCGGCCGGGGAGCTGTTTTTT. This chain links TRBV7-9 with TRBJ2-2; 8 nucleotides line up with TRBD1. V shed 2 bases and J 6 bases; nucleotides not matched to a gene: 5. Per the germline V gene, CDR1 is SEHNR and CDR2 is FQNEAQ (reference sequence). The CDR3 is made up of 15 amino acids.

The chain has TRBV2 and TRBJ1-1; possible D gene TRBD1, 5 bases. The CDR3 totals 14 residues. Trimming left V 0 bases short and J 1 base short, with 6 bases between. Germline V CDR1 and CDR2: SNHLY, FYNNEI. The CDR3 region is CASSEAGGNTEAFF. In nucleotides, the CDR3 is TGTGCCAGCAGTGAAGCGGGGGGGAACACTGAAGCTTTCTTT.

The CDR3 sequence is CAWSAGTGSYEQYF. CDR3 coding DNA: TGTGCCTGGAGTGCCGGGACAGGGTCCTACGAGCAGTACTTC. The gene calls are TRBV30 and TRBJ2-7; 9 bases line up with TRBD1. The CDR3 extends over 14 amino acids. CDR1 and CDR2 from the germline V gene are GTSNPN and SVGIG (reference sequence). V was pared by 1 base and J by 1 base, with 2 bases of the junction left unmatched. The entire variable domain, with the rest obtained from reference TRBV30 and TRBJ2-7, is as follows: SQTIHQWPATLVQPVGSPLSLECTVEGTSNPNLYWYRQAAGRGLQLLFYSVGIGQISSEVPQNLSASRPQDRQFILSSKKLLLSDSGFYLCAWSAGTGSYEQYFGPGTRLTVT.

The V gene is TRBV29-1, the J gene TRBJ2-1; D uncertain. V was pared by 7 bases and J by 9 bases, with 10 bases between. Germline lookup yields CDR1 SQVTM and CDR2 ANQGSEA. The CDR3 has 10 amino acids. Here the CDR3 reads CSGAGSEQFF. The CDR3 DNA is TGCAGCGGGGCTGGAAGTGAGCAGTTCTTC.

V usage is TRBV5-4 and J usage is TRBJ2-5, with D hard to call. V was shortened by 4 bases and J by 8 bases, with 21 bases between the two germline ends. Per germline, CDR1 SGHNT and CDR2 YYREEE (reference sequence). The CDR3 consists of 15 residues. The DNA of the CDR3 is TGTGCCAGCAGCCTAGAACCGACCGGAACGTTTACCCAGTACTTC. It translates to CASSLEPTGTFTQYF.

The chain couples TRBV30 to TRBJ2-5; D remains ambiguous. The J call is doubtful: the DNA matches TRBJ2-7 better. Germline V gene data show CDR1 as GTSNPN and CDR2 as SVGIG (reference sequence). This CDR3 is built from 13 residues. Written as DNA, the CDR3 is TGTGCCTGGAGTGTACTGTGGTCCTACGAGCAGTACTTC. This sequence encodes CAWSVLWSYEQYF.

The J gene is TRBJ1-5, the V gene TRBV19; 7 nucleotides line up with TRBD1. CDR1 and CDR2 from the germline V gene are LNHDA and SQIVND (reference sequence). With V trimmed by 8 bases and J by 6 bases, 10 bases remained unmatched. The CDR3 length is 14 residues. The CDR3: CASSLVRGSQPQHF. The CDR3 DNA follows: TGTGCCAGTTCCTTGGTCAGGGGGTCTCAGCCCCAGCATTTT.

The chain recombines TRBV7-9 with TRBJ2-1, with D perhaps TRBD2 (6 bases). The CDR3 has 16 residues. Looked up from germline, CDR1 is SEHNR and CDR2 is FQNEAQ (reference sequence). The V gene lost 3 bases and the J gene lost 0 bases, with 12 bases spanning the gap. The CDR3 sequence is CASSLVSGVSYNEQFF. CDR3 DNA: TGTGCCAGCAGCTTGGTCTCGGGGGTCTCCTACAATGAGCAGTTCTTC.

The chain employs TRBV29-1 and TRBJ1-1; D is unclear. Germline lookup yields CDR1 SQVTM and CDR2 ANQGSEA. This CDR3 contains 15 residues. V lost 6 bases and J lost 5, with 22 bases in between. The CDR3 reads CSVTPRLRVRTEAFF. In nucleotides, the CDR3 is TGCAGCGTAACTCCGAGACTTCGTGTGAGGACTGAAGCTTTCTTT.

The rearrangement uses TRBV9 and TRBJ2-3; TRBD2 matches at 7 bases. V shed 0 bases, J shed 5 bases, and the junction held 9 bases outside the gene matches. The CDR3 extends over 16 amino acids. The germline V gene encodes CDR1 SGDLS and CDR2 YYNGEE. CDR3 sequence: CASSVVSGAPIDTQYF. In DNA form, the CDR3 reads TGTGCCAGCAGCGTAGTGAGCGGGGCTCCTATAGATACGCAGTATTTT.

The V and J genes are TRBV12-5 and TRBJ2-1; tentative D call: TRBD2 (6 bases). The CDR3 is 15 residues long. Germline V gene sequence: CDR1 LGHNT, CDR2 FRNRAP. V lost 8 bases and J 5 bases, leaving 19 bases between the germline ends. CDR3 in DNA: TGTGCTAGTCGTGATGCGGGGCAGTTTGACAATGAGCAGTTCTTC. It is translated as CASRDAGQFDNEQFF.

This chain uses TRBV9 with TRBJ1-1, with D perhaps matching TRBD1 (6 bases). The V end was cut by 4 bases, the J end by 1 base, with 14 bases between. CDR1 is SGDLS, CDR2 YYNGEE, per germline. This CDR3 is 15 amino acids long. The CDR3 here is CASSPQGYRNTEAFF. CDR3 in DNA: TGTGCCAGCAGCCCTCAGGGGTACAGGAACACTGAAGCTTTCTTT.

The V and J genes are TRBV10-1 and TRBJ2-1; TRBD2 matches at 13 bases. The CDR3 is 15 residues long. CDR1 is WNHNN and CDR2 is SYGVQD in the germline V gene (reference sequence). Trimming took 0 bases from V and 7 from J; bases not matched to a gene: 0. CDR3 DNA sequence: TGCGCCAGCAGTGAGTCGACTAGCGGGGGGAATGAGCAGTTCTTC. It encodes CASSESTSGGNEQFF.